These T cell receptor beta chains were read from a single sample in a study of human T cells and chemical hapten exposure. MiXCR, run by TCRdb on the RACE reads, gives a single entry per CDR3 protein. The sample holds tens of thousands of distinct CDR3 sequences, 9.5% to 12% seen once. Specimen: whole blood, collected in connection with sensitization to the hapten diphenylcyclopropenone (DPC). The receptor set was obtained from a woman in her forties or fifties with alopecia areata. Some clones in this sample may be carry-over from other donors' samples. Both conserved end residues are trimmed from each CDR3. D genes are given only for firm matches. Clone size is given for some rows only: seen once, a few or many times, or a class if the clone is expanded.

many	TRBD1	TRBV7-9	TRBJ1-1	ASSLGRDRVDTEAF
many	.	TRBV29-1	TRBJ1-1	SVEDGRRTEAF
.	.	TRBV20-1	TRBJ1-1	SAGGTGVPRLNTEAF
.	.	TRBV4-2	TRBJ2-1	ASSQDRGTGRNNEQF
many	.	TRBV7-8	TRBJ1-5	ASSLEGYNQPQH
many	TRBD1	TRBV29-1	TRBJ1-1	SGGRRGRNTEAF
many	.	TRBV20-1	TRBJ1-4	SAKREKLF
.	.	TRBV12-3/TRBV12-4	TRBJ2-3	ASSYSGQRSSTDTQY
many	TRBD1	TRBV5-1	TRBJ1-2	ASSSRQGRGYT
many	.	TRBV28	TRBJ2-6	ASSLRVGANVLT
.	TRBD1	TRBV9	TRBJ2-7	ASSIGTGATGEQY
many	.	TRBV2	TRBJ1-1	ASSLPGIKNTEAF
.	.	TRBV7-9	TRBJ1-1	ASSLTENAEAF
.	TRBD2	TRBV6-1	TRBJ2-3	ASSDARLAGSTDTQY
.	.	TRBV7-2	TRBJ1-2	ASSLKGSGGYT
.	TRBD1	TRBV12-3/TRBV12-4	TRBJ2-3	ASSPRDRGADTQY
many	.	TRBV10-3	TRBJ2-7	AISESASYEQY